A selection of T cell receptor beta chains follows, all from one sample in a study of T cells after yellow fever vaccination. Each CDR3 protein is one row after TCRdb ran MiXCR on the 5' RACE reads. The sample includes 300,000 to 450,000 distinct CDR3 sequences, 6.2% of them seen just once. The specimen was PBMCs, collected 5 days after the yellow fever booster vaccination. The receptors shown here come from a man in his thirties or forties who received the YFV17D yellow fever vaccine. Both conserved end residues are part of each CDR3. D genes are given only for firm matches. A row's size may be missing; if present it is once, few, many or a size class.

d_call j_call clone_size v_call cdr3_length cdr3_nt cdr3_aa
. TRBJ2-7 few TRBV29-1 13 TGCAGCGTTGAGGTTCAGGCGACCGGCGAGCAGTACTTC CSVEVQATGEQYF
. TRBJ2-7 few TRBV29-1 15 TGCAGCGTTATCCCAGGGGCACCCGACGAGTACGAGCAGTACTTC CSVIPGAPDEYEQYF
. TRBJ1-6 . TRBV4-3 15 TGCGCCAGCAGCCAAGATTCCGGGGTCGGGTCACCCCTCCACTTT CASSQDSGVGSPLHF
TRBD2 TRBJ2-5 many TRBV7-8 16 TGTGCCAGCAGCTTAACCCCCGGGACTACCCAAGAGACCCAGTACTTC CASSLTPGTTQETQYF
. TRBJ2-3 many TRBV5-1 15 TGCGCCAGCAGCTTGTCAGTCCAGCTGGGAGATACGCAGTATTTT CASSLSVQLGDTQYF
TRBD2 TRBJ2-1 . TRBV10-1 15 TGCGCCAGCAAAGACGGAGCGGGAGGGCGTAATGAGCAGTTCTTC CASKDGAGGRNEQFF
. TRBJ2-2 . TRBV20-1 14 TGCAGTGCTAGAGAGGCGGGCCCCAGGAGGGAGCTGGTTTTT CSAREAGPRRELVF
TRBD1 TRBJ1-5 many TRBV10-3 12 TGTGCCACCGGGACAGGGGATCAGCCCCAGCATTTT CATGTGDQPQHF
. TRBJ1-2 . TRBV29-1 15 TGCAGCGTCCGGGACACGGGGGTAAACTTTGGTGGCTACACCTTC CSVRDTGVNFGGYTF
TRBD2 TRBJ2-1 . TRBV29-1 15 TGCAGCGTTAACCCCTCCAGTAGCGGGAGGAATGAGCAGTTCTTC CSVNPSSSGRNEQFF
TRBD2 TRBJ2-1 many TRBV20-1 13 TGCAGTGTCCCGGGACTAGCAAATAATGAGCAGTTCTTC CSVPGLANNEQFF
. TRBJ1-5 few TRBV20-1 15 TGCAGTGCAGAAGCTGACAGCCGGAGCAATCAGCCCCAGCATTTT CSAEADSRSNQPQHF
. TRBJ2-6 many TRBV20-1 13 TGCAGTGCTAGAGAGACTGGGGCCAACGTCCTGACTTTC CSARETGANVLTF
. TRBJ1-4 . TRBV30 13 TGTGCCTGGATTGGGAGAGACTCTGAAAAACTGTTTTTT CAWIGRDSEKLFF
TRBD1 TRBJ2-2 . TRBV2 15 TGTGCCAGCAGTCGGGACAGGGGGAACACCGGGGAGCTGTTTTTT CASSRDRGNTGELFF
. TRBJ2-5 many TRBV5-1 14 TGCGCCAGCAGCCCACTGACCTTTCAAGAGACCCAGTACTTC CASSPLTFQETQYF
TRBD2 TRBJ2-1 many TRBV20-1 15 TGCAGTGCTAGACCTGCTAGCGGGATCTACAATGAGCAGTTCTTC CSARPASGIYNEQFF
. TRBJ2-5 few TRBV6-1 13 TGTGCCAGCGGCGGACGGCTCCAAGAGACCCAGTACTTC CASGGRLQETQYF
TRBD2 TRBJ2-3 few TRBV12-5 18 TGTGCTAGTGGTCCTACTCGACTAGCGGGGAGCTTCACAGATACGCAGTATTTT CASGPTRLAGSFTDTQYF
TRBD2 TRBJ2-3 few TRBV12-3/TRBV12-4 15 TGTGCCAGCCAATTCACTAGCGGAAGCACAGATACGCAGTATTTT CASQFTSGSTDTQYF
. TRBJ2-3 few TRBV28 14 TGTGCCTTCGGAGTCAATCCAAACACAGATACGCAGTATTTT CAFGVNPNTDTQYF
. TRBJ1-1 . TRBV5-1 13 TGCGCCAGCACCCGGGAGGGGGATCTTGAAGCTTTCTTT CASTREGDLEAFF
. TRBJ2-4 many TRBV7-2 13 TGTGCCAGCAGCTTAGAAGCCAAAAACATTCAGTACTTC CASSLEAKNIQYF
. TRBJ1-2 . TRBV27 14 TGTGCCAGCAGCTATACAGGGACGGGCTATGGCTACACCTTC CASSYTGTGYGYTF
. TRBJ1-1 . TRBV27 15 TGTGCCAGCAGTACCCGGGCCCCGCTTCGAGCTGAAGCTTTCTTT CASSTRAPLRAEAFF
TRBD1 TRBJ1-5 . TRBV18 16 TGTGCCAGCTCGCCTCCGGACAGGCCAAAGAATCAGCCCCAGCATTTT CASSPPDRPKNQPQHF
. TRBJ2-3 few TRBV27 13 TGTGCCAGCATGGCTAGGATCACAGATACGCAGTATTTT CASMARITDTQYF
. TRBJ2-3 many TRBV12-3/TRBV12-4 14 TGTGCCAGCACTTTCAGGAAGGTCGCAGATACGCAGTATTTT CASTFRKVADTQYF
TRBD2 TRBJ2-5 . TRBV4-3 20 TGCGCCAGCAGCCAGTACTCCGGGGGGGCCCTCGCGGGGGACCAAGAGACCCAGTACTTC CASSQYSGGALAGDQETQYF
. TRBJ1-4 . TRBV4-1 15 TGCGCCAGCAGCCAGCAGGGTACTACTAATGAAAAACTGTTTTTT CASSQQGTTNEKLFF
. TRBJ2-5 many TRBV5-1 15 TGCGCCAGCAGCCAAACGACGGGACCTGCAGAGACCCAGTACTTC CASSQTTGPAETQYF
TRBD2 TRBJ2-7 few TRBV20-1 14 TGCAGTGCCCTAACTAGCGGGGGTTCCTACGAGCAGTACTTC CSALTSGGSYEQYF
. TRBJ1-3 many TRBV7-9 14 TGTGCCAGCAGCCAAGGGAATCCTGGAAACACCATATATTTT CASSQGNPGNTIYF
. TRBJ2-2 many TRBV10-3 13 TGTGCCGCTGGGACTCCGAACACCGGGGAGCTGTTTTTT CAAGTPNTGELFF
TRBD2 TRBJ2-1 . TRBV7-2 13 TGTGCCAGCAGCTTATGGGCGGGGGGGGAGCAGTTCTTC CASSLWAGGEQFF
. TRBJ2-1 many TRBV6-2/TRBV6-3 15 TGTGCCAGCAGTTACATGGAGAGGTATTACAATGAGCAGTTCTTC CASSYMERYYNEQFF